This entry lists 26 T cell receptor beta chains sequenced from one sample in a study of blood T cell repertoires in COVID-19. TCRdb's table, derived via immunoSEQ multiplex PCR, lists solely in-frame clones and lacks some. This sample has about 120,000 clones, with roughly 89% found just once. The sequencing sample was made of peripheral blood. These receptors came from a woman aged 55-75 years with COVID-19, enrolled during active disease.

This clone appeared once. This chain links TRBV6-5 with TRBJ1-5; TRBD1 matches at 7 bases. Trimming took 6 bases from V and 2 from J; bases not matched to a gene: 1. This CDR3 region has 13 residues. In germline, CDR1 is MNHEY, CDR2 SVGAGI. CDR3 DNA: TGTGCCAGCAGGCAGGGGGGCAATCAGCCCCAGCATTTT. As protein: CASRQGGNQPQHF.

CDR3 residues: CASRLDRDRAPGYTF. The CDR3 coding sequence is TGTGCCAGCAGACTAGACCGGGACAGGGCTCCTGGCTACACCTTC. This rearrangement joins TRBV11-2 to TRBJ1-2; 9 bases fit TRBD1. This CDR3 is 15 amino acids long. Trimming took 6 bases from V and 7 from J; bases not matched to a gene: 12. In germline, CDR1 is SGHAT, CDR2 FQNNGV.

This clone has a handful of counts. The chain employs TRBV28 and TRBJ1-4; possibly TRBD1 for D (5 bases). V was cut by 3 bases and J by 0 bases, with 8 bases left in between. The CDR3 has 15 residues. The V gene's germline CDR1 is MDHEN and CDR2 SYDVKM. CDR3 bases: TGTGCCAGCAGTTTCCAGGGCACAACTAATGAAAAACTGTTTTTT. It translates to CASSFQGTTNEKLFF.

The chain carries TRBV6-6 and TRBJ1-1; 7 bases agree with TRBD1. J gave up 10 bases and V 6 bases, and 11 bases lay outside the gene matches. CDR3 length equals 13 residues. Germline loops: CDR1 MNHNY, CDR2 SVGAGI (reference sequence). CDR3 DNA: TGTGCCAGCAGCCCCGAGGGGGCCGGGGGAGCTTTCTTT. Its protein product is CASSPEGAGGAFF.

V and J are TRBV12-5 and TRBJ1-2; 8 nucleotides agree with TRBD1. Germline assignment: CDR1 LGHNT and CDR2 FRNRAP. The CDR3 loop spans 16 amino acids. J gave up 0 bases and V 0 bases, and 3 bases lay outside the gene matches. The CDR3 spells CASGLVQGATNYGYTF. The CDR3 DNA reads as TGTGCTAGTGGTTTGGTCCAGGGGGCAACTAACTATGGCTACACCTTC.

The chain combines TRBV10-3 with TRBJ2-1, with D possibly being TRBD2 (7 bases). V was pared by 6 bases and J by 8 bases, with 17 bases between. From germline, CDR1 is ENHRY and CDR2 SYGVKD. The CDR3 has 14 amino acids. CDR3 in DNA: TGTGCCATCAGCGATACGGGGGGCGGGGATGAGCAGTTCTTC. This translates into CAISDTGGGDEQFF.

Written as DNA, the CDR3 is TGTGCCAGCAGCTGGGTCGGGACAGCCGCCGACGAGCAGTACTTC. As protein: CASSWVGTAADEQYF. The V and J genes are TRBV5-4 and TRBJ2-7, with TRBD1 matching 7 bases. V trimming: 3 bases; J trimming: 5 bases; junction bases outside the gene matches: 11. The CDR3 runs to 15 residues. CDR1 is SGHNT and CDR2 is YYREEE in the germline V gene (reference sequence).

The J gene is TRBJ1-6, the V gene TRBV5-1, with TRBD1 matching over 10 bases. Germline trimming cut 4 bases from V and 7 bases from J; bases unmatched to any gene: 8. There are 16 residues in the CDR3. Germline V gene data show CDR1 as SGHRS and CDR2 as YFSETQ. CDR3 residues: CASSKDRGTANSPLHF. The DNA of the CDR3 is TGCGCCAGCAGCAAGGACAGGGGGACAGCCAATTCACCCCTCCACTTT. Full variable domain (remainder filled in from reference TRBV5-1 and TRBJ1-6): KAGVTQTPRYLIKTRGQQVTLSCSPISGHRSVSWYQQTPGQGLQFLFEYFSETQRNKGNFPGRFSGRQFSNSRSEMNVSTLELGDSALYLCASSKDRGTANSPLHFGNGTRLTVT.

V and J are TRBV3-1 (or the pseudogene TRBV3-2) and TRBJ2-7; perhaps TRBD2 as D (6 bases). The germline V gene has CDR1 LGHDT and CDR2 YNNKEL (reference sequence). The V end lost 3 bases, the J end lost 7 bases, and 13 bases lay between the germline ends. The CDR3 contains 13 residues. The CDR3 is CASSHTDRGEQYF. CDR3 DNA sequence: TGTGCCAGCAGCCATACTGACCGGGGGGAGCAGTACTTC.

This clone appeared a single time. This sequence joins TRBV2 and TRBJ2-5, with 7 nucleotides matching TRBD1. Per germline, CDR1 SNHLY and CDR2 FYNNEI. Trimming at V came to 6 bases and at J to 1 base, leaving 5 bases not matched to a gene. CDR3 length: 14 residues. CDR3 region: CASRGQRSQETQYF. The CDR3 bases are TGTGCCAGCAGGGGACAGCGAAGCCAAGAGACCCAGTACTTC.

The V call is TRBV5-1, the J call TRBJ1-4, with unresolved D. Germline V gene sequence: CDR1 SGHRS, CDR2 YFSETQ. The V end was cut by 4 bases, the J end by 7 bases, with 23 bases between. This CDR3 has 17 amino acids. CDR3 loop: CASSHRPEGLGGEKLFF. The DNA of the CDR3 is TGCGCCAGCAGCCATCGGCCGGAAGGCCTTGGAGGTGAAAAACTGTTTTTT.

The rearrangement uses TRBV2 and TRBJ1-2; 7 bases match TRBD1. CDR1 and CDR2 from the germline V gene are SNHLY and FYNNEI. V shed 3 bases and J 7 bases; nucleotides not matched to a gene: 2. The CDR3 is made up of 12 amino acids. CDR3 in amino acids: CASSDPGGGYTF. CDR3 coding DNA: TGTGCCAGCAGTGACCCAGGGGGTGGCTACACCTTC.

The gene calls are TRBV5-1 and TRBJ2-4; TRBD2 aligns across 8 bases. The CDR3 runs to 14 residues. The junction had 11 bases not matched to a gene; V was cut back by 6 bases and J by 9 bases. Germline V gene data show CDR1 as SGHRS and CDR2 as YFSETQ. DNA for the CDR3: TGCGCCAGCACCAACACACAGGCGGGGGGCATTCAGTACTTC. The encoded protein is CASTNTQAGGIQYF.

This clone was found a few times. V and J are TRBV7-9 and TRBJ1-3; D not resolved. CDR3 length equals 18 residues. The germline gives CDR1 SEHNR, CDR2 FQNEAQ (reference sequence). Between the trimmed V and J ends, which lost 5 bases and 3 bases, there was a span of 23 bases. CDR3 in DNA: TGTGCCAGCAGCCCTATGGGGAGTACAGCCGCTGATGGAAACACCATATATTTT. Translated: CASSPMGSTAADGNTIYF.

This chain uses TRBV12-3 or TRBV12-4 with TRBJ1-2, with D perhaps matching TRBD1 (6 bases). Trimming pared 0 bases from V and 6 bases from J, leaving 8 bases between. CDR3 size: 13 residues. CDR3 nucleotide sequence: TGTGCCAGCAGTTTAGCGCGGACAGATGGCTACACCTTC. Protein: CASSLARTDGYTF.

The CDR3 protein is CASSPRLAGDIQYF. CDR3 nucleotide sequence: TGTGCCAGCAGCCCCCGACTAGCGGGGGACATTCAGTACTTC. The J gene is TRBJ2-4, the V gene TRBV5-4; 12 bases fit TRBD2. Germline-derived CDR1 and CDR2 are SGHNT and YYREEE (reference sequence). J gave up 8 bases and V 4 bases, and 4 bases lay outside the gene matches. CDR3 size: 14 residues.

The chain links TRBV30 to TRBJ2-2; TRBD2 aligns across 8 bases. CDR3 length: 13 residues. V lost 3 bases, J lost 9 bases, and 6 bases stayed unmatched. Germline CDR1 reads GTSNPN; CDR2 reads SVGIG (reference sequence). CDR3 sequence: CAWSLGGVRELFF. In nucleotides, the CDR3 is TGTGCCTGGAGCCTCGGGGGGGTCCGGGAGCTGTTTTTT.

This clone was counted once. The chain links TRBV5-4 to TRBJ2-7; 10 bases are shared with TRBD1. Losses at the gene ends were 4 bases for V and 5 bases for J; bases not matched to a gene: 6. This CDR3 is built from 14 residues. Germline V gene lookup returns CDR1 SGHNT and CDR2 YYREEE (reference sequence). CDR3 nucleotide sequence: TGTGCCAGCAGCACTGACAGGGGGCTGAACGAGCAGTACTTC. It codes for CASSTDRGLNEQYF.

The chain combines TRBV4-1 with TRBJ1-1; D gene uncertain. Per the germline V gene, CDR1 is MGHRA and CDR2 is YSYEKL. Trimming took 5 bases from V and 1 from J, leaving 11 bases between them. The CDR3 loop spans 14 amino acids. CDR3 sequence: CASSAAEGNTEAFF. The CDR3 coding sequence is TGCGCCAGCAGCGCCGCAGAGGGGAACACTGAAGCTTTCTTT.

The chain carries TRBV12-3 or TRBV12-4 and TRBJ1-2; D unresolved. The CDR3 covers 11 residues. Trimming pared 2 bases from V and 4 bases from J, leaving 2 bases between. The CDR3 protein is CASSLLYGYTF. In DNA, the CDR3 is TGTGCCAGCAGTTTACTCTATGGCTACACCTTC.

This clone was detected only a few times. The CDR3 DNA reads as TGTGCCACCAGCAGTGGACAGGGATATGGCTACACCTTC. This sequence encodes CATSSGQGYGYTF. The genes are TRBV15 and TRBJ1-2; 8 bases are a match to TRBD1. The length of the CDR3 is 13 residues. After removal of 3 bases from V and 5 bases from J, the junction contained 2 bases not matched to a gene. CDR1 is LNHNV and CDR2 is YYDKDF in the germline V gene (reference sequence).

The V and J genes are TRBV19 and TRBJ2-7, with 9 nucleotides matching TRBD1. The junction had 10 bases not matched to a gene; V was cut back by 5 bases and J by 2 bases. CDR1 and CDR2 from the germline V gene are LNHDA and SQIVND (reference sequence). The CDR3 consists of 16 residues. In DNA form, the CDR3 reads TGTGCCAGTAGTCTTGATTTGGACAGGGGCACCTACGAGCAGTACTTC. Translation: CASSLDLDRGTYEQYF.

CDR3 sequence reads: CASILGGGRVSYNEQFF. The CDR3, as DNA: TGTGCCAGCATCCTGGGGGGGGGCAGGGTAAGCTACAATGAGCAGTTCTTC. This chain connects TRBV5-4 to TRBJ2-1; tentatively, D is TRBD2 (7 bases). Germline assignment: CDR1 SGHNT and CDR2 YYREEE (reference sequence). The CDR3 is made up of 17 amino acids. Trimming cost V 6 bases and J 3 bases, with 22 bases left between them.

The chain employs TRBV15 and TRBJ2-5, with TRBD1 matching over 8 bases. J gave up 5 bases and V 6 bases, and 5 bases lay outside the gene matches. The length of the CDR3 is 13 residues. CDR1 LNHNV and CDR2 YYDKDF come from the germline V gene (reference sequence). The CDR3 is CATSIDRGETQYF. DNA of the CDR3: TGTGCCACCAGTATAGACAGGGGTGAGACCCAGTACTTC.

The chain combines TRBV3-1 (or the pseudogene TRBV3-2) with TRBJ2-2; the D is unclear. Per germline, CDR1 LGHDT and CDR2 YNNKEL (reference sequence). The CDR3 sequence is 15 residues long. V was shortened by 1 base and J by 4 bases, with 10 bases between the two germline ends. CDR3 in DNA: TGTGCCAGCAGCCAAGTGCAGGCCTTCACCGGGGAGCTGTTTTTT. It specifies CASSQVQAFTGELFF.

V usage is TRBV7-9 and J usage is TRBJ2-7; D is ambiguous. This CDR3 is built from 14 residues. V gave up 0 bases and J gave up 1 base, with 7 bases separating them. The germline V gene encodes CDR1 SEHNR and CDR2 FQNEAQ (reference sequence). The CDR3 here is CASSLAQQSYEQYF. Written as DNA, the CDR3 is TGTGCCAGCAGCTTAGCGCAACAGTCCTACGAGCAGTACTTC. Filled out from reference TRBV7-9 and TRBJ2-7, the complete variable domain reads DTGVSQNPRHKITKRGQNVTFRCDPISEHNRLYWYRQTLGQGPEFLTYFQNEAQLEKSRLLSDRFSAERPKGSFSTLEIQRTEQGDSAMYLCASSLAQQSYEQYFGPGTRLTVT.